This is a list of T cell receptor beta chains from one sample in a study of blood T cells in healthy people across ages. MiXCR was run by TCRdb on the 5' RACE reads, yielding one entry per CDR3 protein. Altogether hundreds of thousands of distinct CDR3 sequences are present, about 52% being singletons, with the ten largest covering roughly 31%. The sample comprised blood. The receptors were sampled from a woman aged 60-70 years in good health. Both conserved end residues are part of each CDR3. D genes are given only for firm matches. Clone size appears in some rows only: once, few, many, or a class for an expanded clone.

v_call: TRBV10-3; clone_size: .; j_call: TRBJ1-1; d_call: TRBD1; cdr3_nt: TGTGCCATCAGTTTCGGACAGGGGGCGGGGAACACTGAAGCTTTCTTT; cdr3_aa: CAISFGQGAGNTEAFF
v_call: TRBV4-2; clone_size: .; j_call: TRBJ2-7; d_call: .; cdr3_nt: TGTGCCAGCAGCCAGGCGGGCTCCAGCTCCTACGAGCAGTACTTC; cdr3_aa: CASSQAGSSSYEQYF
v_call: TRBV5-6; clone_size: .; j_call: TRBJ2-3; d_call: TRBD1; cdr3_nt: TGTGCCAGCAGCTTTTCCCGGGACAGGAGCACAGATGCGCAGTATTTT; cdr3_aa: CASSFSRDRSTDAQYF
v_call: TRBV15; clone_size: .; j_call: TRBJ2-4; d_call: TRBD1; cdr3_nt: TGTGCCACCAGCAGTCGACAGGGGGCTCTAGCCAAAAACATTCAGTACTTC; cdr3_aa: CATSSRQGALAKNIQYF
v_call: TRBV20-1; clone_size: .; j_call: TRBJ1-5; d_call: .; cdr3_nt: TGCAGTGCTAGAGATAGTGGAAGGGGGAATCAGCCCCAGCATTTT; cdr3_aa: CSARDSGRGNQPQHF
v_call: TRBV7-9; clone_size: .; j_call: TRBJ2-5; d_call: .; cdr3_nt: TGTGCCAGCAGCTTTTGGACGGGGAACCCACAAGAGACCCAGTACTTC; cdr3_aa: CASSFWTGNPQETQYF
v_call: TRBV3-1; clone_size: .; j_call: TRBJ1-2; d_call: .; cdr3_nt: TGTGCCAGCAGCCAAGGGTCAGTTCCGGCCCCCAACTATGGCTACACCTTC; cdr3_aa: CASSQGSVPAPNYGYTF
v_call: TRBV4-1; clone_size: .; j_call: TRBJ2-1; d_call: TRBD1; cdr3_nt: TGCGCCAGCAGCCCCTGGGACAGGGGGCGAGCCTACAATGAGCAGTTCTTC; cdr3_aa: CASSPWDRGRAYNEQFF
v_call: TRBV5-6; clone_size: .; j_call: TRBJ2-5; d_call: .; cdr3_nt: TGTGCCAGCAGCCGGGATTCCGCAGAGACCCAGTACTTC; cdr3_aa: CASSRDSAETQYF
v_call: TRBV20-1; clone_size: .; j_call: TRBJ1-6; d_call: .; cdr3_nt: TGCAGTGCTAGAGATCCCAGGACAGCAAATTCACCCCTCCACTTT; cdr3_aa: CSARDPRTANSPLHF
v_call: TRBV5-1; clone_size: .; j_call: TRBJ2-7; d_call: TRBD2; cdr3_nt: TGCGCCAGCCACCCCGGGACTACTACCTACGAGCAGTACTTC; cdr3_aa: CASHPGTTTYEQYF
v_call: TRBV7-3; clone_size: .; j_call: TRBJ2-1; d_call: .; cdr3_nt: TGTGCCTGCAGCTTAGGGGGGAAGTATGAGCAGTTCTTC; cdr3_aa: CACSLGGKYEQFF
v_call: TRBV25-1; clone_size: few; j_call: TRBJ2-7; d_call: .; cdr3_nt: TGTGCCAGCAGTGTACAGGGCCACGAGCAGTACTTC; cdr3_aa: CASSVQGHEQYF
v_call: TRBV14; clone_size: .; j_call: TRBJ2-5; d_call: .; cdr3_nt: TGTGCCAGCAGCCAAGAAGGACGGGGGCTGGAGACCCAGTACTTC; cdr3_aa: CASSQEGRGLETQYF
v_call: TRBV6-5; clone_size: .; j_call: TRBJ2-7; d_call: TRBD2; cdr3_nt: TGTGCCAGCAGTCCCCCGGCTAGCGGCTCCTACGAGCAGTACTTC; cdr3_aa: CASSPPASGSYEQYF
v_call: TRBV6-6; clone_size: .; j_call: TRBJ2-1; d_call: TRBD2; cdr3_nt: TGTGCCTGCACCGCACTAGCGGGAAGATACAATGAGCAGTTCTTC; cdr3_aa: CACTALAGRYNEQFF
v_call: TRBV20-1; clone_size: .; j_call: TRBJ2-5; d_call: .; cdr3_nt: TGCAGTGCTAGATCCGGGACCAGCCAAGAGACCCAGTACTTC; cdr3_aa: CSARSGTSQETQYF
v_call: TRBV20-1; clone_size: .; j_call: TRBJ2-7; d_call: TRBD2; cdr3_nt: TGCAGTGCTAGCGCCAGCGGGAGAGACGAGCAGTACTTC; cdr3_aa: CSASASGRDEQYF
v_call: TRBV6-2/TRBV6-3; clone_size: many; j_call: TRBJ1-1; d_call: .; cdr3_nt: TGTGCCAGCAGTTCGCGGGGGGGAAGGAACACTGAAGCTTTCTTT; cdr3_aa: CASSSRGGRNTEAFF
v_call: TRBV30; clone_size: .; j_call: TRBJ1-2; d_call: .; cdr3_nt: TGTGCCTGGGGACCCACAAGGAATGGCTACACCTTC; cdr3_aa: CAWGPTRNGYTF
v_call: TRBV3-1; clone_size: few; j_call: TRBJ2-2; d_call: .; cdr3_nt: TGTGCCAGCAGACTAAACTGGGGAGACACCGGGGAGCTGTTTTTT; cdr3_aa: CASRLNWGDTGELFF
v_call: TRBV7-9; clone_size: .; j_call: TRBJ1-1; d_call: .; cdr3_nt: TGTGCCAGCAGCCCCTACGGGGACACTGAAGCTTTCTTT; cdr3_aa: CASSPYGDTEAFF
v_call: TRBV19; clone_size: .; j_call: TRBJ2-6; d_call: TRBD1; cdr3_nt: TGTGCCAGTATAAGGCTGGGACAGGGACCAGGGGCCAACGTCCTGACTTTC; cdr3_aa: CASIRLGQGPGANVLTF
v_call: TRBV4-2; clone_size: .; j_call: TRBJ2-3; d_call: TRBD2; cdr3_nt: TGTGCCAGCAGCCAAATGGCGGGCGGGAGGAGGACAGATACGCAGTATTTT; cdr3_aa: CASSQMAGGRRTDTQYF
v_call: TRBV20-1; clone_size: few; j_call: TRBJ1-5; d_call: .; cdr3_nt: TGCAGTGCTACCCCGGCCCTTCAGCCCCAGCATTTT; cdr3_aa: CSATPALQPQHF
v_call: TRBV11-1; clone_size: .; j_call: TRBJ1-1; d_call: .; cdr3_nt: TGTGCCAGCAGGCGACAGAACACTGAAGCTTTCTTT; cdr3_aa: CASRRQNTEAFF
v_call: TRBV7-2; clone_size: many; j_call: TRBJ2-3; d_call: TRBD2; cdr3_nt: TGTGCCAGCAGCTTATACCCCTGGGGGGGAGAAGAGACAGATACGCAGTATTTT; cdr3_aa: CASSLYPWGGEETDTQYF
v_call: TRBV2; clone_size: once; j_call: TRBJ1-2; d_call: .; cdr3_nt: TGTGCCAGCAGCGGTAGAGATTATGGCTACACCTTC; cdr3_aa: CASSGRDYGYTF